What follows are 24 T cell receptor beta chains derived from one specimen sequenced in a study of neurological immune-mediated disorders. TCRdb passed the 5' RACE reads through MiXCR, listing each CDR3 protein once. The repertoire holds some 53,000 distinct CDR3 sequences, with approximately 16% as singletons. Specimen: PBMCs. Source of these receptors: a man in his sixties in good health.

Notes on this clonotype: The germline gene is not matched at one end of the junction; a read error may be the cause. The V and J genes are TRBV7-9 and TRBJ1-2, with D maybe TRBD1 (5 bases). The CDR3 loop spans 13 amino acids. Germline CDR1 SEHNR, CDR2 FQNEAQ (reference sequence). The CDR3 spells CASTTSGLYGYSF. CDR3 in DNA: TGTGCGAGCACCACGTCAGGGCTCTATGGCTACTCCTTC. Drawing the rest from reference TRBV7-9 and TRBJ1-2, the complete variable domain is DTGVSQNPRHKITKRGQNVTFRCDPISEHNRLYWYRQTLGQGPEFLTYFQNEAQLEKSRLLSDRFSAERPKGSFSTLEIQRTEQGDSAMYLCASTTSGLYGYSFGSGTRLTVV.

The V call is TRBV12-3 or TRBV12-4, the J call TRBJ1-2, with D possibly being TRBD1 (6 bases). The CDR3 length is 12 residues. With 5 bases removed from V and 5 bases from J, the gap between germline ends came to 9 bases. CDR3: CASSLGAYGYTF. CDR3 DNA sequence: TGTGCCAGCAGTCTGGGGGCGTATGGCTACACCTTC.

Worth noting for this clonotype: With a much larger clone just one base away, this may be a read error. The rearrangement uses TRBV6-5 and TRBJ1-2, with TRBD1 matching over 7 bases. The length of the CDR3 is 14 residues. Trimming at V came to 10 bases and at J to 8 bases, leaving 16 bases not matched to a gene. Looked up from germline, CDR1 is MNHEY and CDR2 is SVGAGI. The CDR3 bases are TGTGCCACCCAGGGGGGGACAGCTCAAACCGGCTACACCTTC. Encoded protein: CATQGGTAQTGYTF.

V is TRBV6-6 and J is TRBJ1-6, with a tentative D call TRBD1 (5 bases). The V end was cut by 2 bases, the J end by 9 bases, with 11 bases between. The CDR3 is 14 residues long. Germline V gene data show CDR1 as MNHNY and CDR2 as SVGAGI (reference sequence). The CDR3 coding sequence is TGTGCCAGCAGTTACCGGCAGGGTAGTTCACCCCTCCACTTT. This gives the protein CASSYRQGSSPLHF.

Ten or more counts support this clonotype. The chain carries TRBV12-3 or TRBV12-4 and TRBJ2-3; a possible D gene is TRBD2 (5 bases). The CDR3 loop spans 13 amino acids. Trimming stripped 3 bases from V and 2 bases from J, with 6 bases between. The CDR3 coding sequence is TGTGCCAGCAGTTTCGACTACACAGATACGCAGTATTTT. This translates into CASSFDYTDTQYF.

Ten or more counts support this clonotype. V and J are TRBV20-1 and TRBJ2-3; D is unclear. CDR1 is DFQATT and CDR2 is SNEGSKA in the germline V gene (reference sequence). V was cut by 0 bases and J by 0 bases, with 13 bases left in between. This CDR3 region has 16 residues. CDR3 sequence: CSARDPGSSSTDTQYF. Here the CDR3 DNA reads TGCAGTGCTAGAGATCCCGGCAGTTCTAGCACAGATACGCAGTATTTT.

This clonotype was detected ten times or more. The chain carries TRBV5-1 and TRBJ2-3; 9 bases line up with TRBD2. From germline, CDR1 is SGHRS and CDR2 YFSETQ. The CDR3 consists of 16 residues. Unmatched junction bases numbered 6, after V lost 0 bases and J lost 4 bases. The CDR3 nucleotides read TGCGCCAGCAGCTTGGAGGTGCGGGAGGGTCCAGATACGCAGTATTTT. It is translated as CASSLEVREGPDTQYF.

This clonotype was observed many times. The chain recombines TRBV7-2 with TRBJ2-1, with TRBD1 identical over 11 bases. Germline CDR1 reads SGHTA; CDR2 reads FQGNSA. J gave up 6 bases and V 5 bases, and 9 bases lay outside the gene matches. The CDR3 runs 16 residues. The CDR3 coding sequence is TGTGCCAGCAGCATTCGGACAGGGGGCTGGGGCAATGAGCAGTTCTTC. Translation gives CASSIRTGGWGNEQFF. The whole variable domain, filled in from reference TRBV7-2 and TRBJ2-1, reads GAGVSQSPSNKVTEKGKDVELRCDPISGHTALYWYRQSLGQGLEFLIYFQGNSAPDKSGLPSDRFSAERTGGSVSTLTIQRTQQEDSAVYLCASSIRTGGWGNEQFFGPGTRLTVL.

This clonotype was seen many times. The chain employs TRBV20-1 and TRBJ1-1, with a weak D call TRBD1 (6 bases). V lost 2 bases and J 4 bases, leaving 17 bases between the germline ends. The germline V gene encodes CDR1 DFQATT and CDR2 SNEGSKA (reference sequence). The CDR3 runs 15 residues. The CDR3 DNA is TGCAGTGCTAGAAGGGCGGCGGGGGCAGGCACTGAAGCTTTCTTT. It yields the protein CSARRAAGAGTEAFF.

This clonotype was picked up many times. The rearrangement uses TRBV7-2 and TRBJ2-3; no reliable D call. Germline CDR1 SGHTA, CDR2 FQGNSA. V lost 2 bases and J 5 bases, leaving 11 bases between the germline ends. This CDR3 comprises 14 residues. DNA for the CDR3: TGTGCCAGCAGCTTACCAGCCTCTGGAGATACGCAGTATTTT. It is translated as CASSLPASGDTQYF.

This clonotype showed up many times. The V and J genes are TRBV28 and TRBJ2-2, with 10 bases that match TRBD2. The CDR3 totals 17 residues. Germline assignment: CDR1 MDHEN and CDR2 SYDVKM. J was trimmed by 1 base and V by 5 bases; bases with no gene match: 7. The CDR3 DNA reads TGTGCCAGCAGTGTTACTAGCGGGGTCCGGAACACCGGGGAGCTGTTTTTT. It yields the protein CASSVTSGVRNTGELFF.

This clonotype was recorded at least ten times. The chain has TRBV7-2 and TRBJ2-1, with 7 positions matching TRBD1. Germline V gene lookup returns CDR1 SGHTA and CDR2 FQGNSA. CDR3 length: 14 residues. Trimming cost V 4 bases and J 7 bases; bases outside gene matches: 7. The CDR3 DNA sequence: TGTGCCAGCAGCTCGCAGGGGGTAGAGAATGAGCAGTTCTTC. It translates to CASSSQGVENEQFF.

This clonotype has a count of ten or more. The V call is TRBV6-5, the J call TRBJ1-5, with 7 positions matching TRBD1. V shed 6 bases, J shed 7 bases, and the junction held 6 bases outside the gene matches. Germline V gene lookup returns CDR1 MNHEY and CDR2 SVGAGI. CDR3 size: 13 residues. CDR3 in amino acids: CASRPGGGQPQHF. CDR3 nucleotides: TGTGCCAGCAGACCAGGGGGAGGCCAGCCCCAGCATTTT.

This clonotype has a count of ten or more. The chain carries TRBV9 and TRBJ2-3; D is uncertain. The V end lost 4 bases, the J end lost 0 bases, and 9 bases lay between the germline ends. Germline assignment: CDR1 SGDLS and CDR2 YYNGEE. The CDR3 length is 14 residues. This CDR3 is CASSPHTSTDTQYF. The DNA of the CDR3 is TGTGCCAGCAGCCCACACACCAGCACAGATACGCAGTATTTT.

The chain couples TRBV6-2 or TRBV6-3 to TRBJ1-5; tentative D call: TRBD1 (5 bases). CDR3 length equals 16 residues. Germline V gives CDR1 MNHEY, CDR2 SVGEGT. V was pared by 2 bases and J by 2 bases, with 13 bases between. The CDR3 sequence is CASSYPFGGGNQPQHF. CDR3 bases: TGTGCCAGCAGTTACCCATTCGGGGGGGGCAATCAGCCCCAGCATTTT.

The V and J genes are TRBV7-9 and TRBJ2-1, with D perhaps matching TRBD1 (6 bases). This CDR3 has 11 amino acids. V lost 5 bases and J lost 12, with 11 bases in between. Germline V lookup: CDR1 SEHNR, CDR2 FQNEAQ (reference sequence). Here the CDR3 DNA reads TGTGCCAGCAGCAGGACAGTTGGGCAGTTCTTC. Its protein product is CASSRTVGQFF.

This clonotype has a count of ten or more. The genes are TRBV20-1 and TRBJ2-7, with D possibly matching TRBD1 (5 bases). V shed 0 bases and J shed 4 bases, with 10 bases lying between them. CDR1 DFQATT and CDR2 SNEGSKA come from the germline V gene (reference sequence). The CDR3 has 13 amino acids. CDR3 nucleotide sequence: TGCAGTGCTAGAGATCCGACAGAGTACGAGCAGTACTTC. Amino acid sequence: CSARDPTEYEQYF.

This clonotype appeared many times. V usage is TRBV29-1 and J usage is TRBJ1-1; 7 nucleotides match TRBD1. From germline, CDR1 is SQVTM and CDR2 ANQGSEA. This CDR3 comprises 12 residues. J gave up 4 bases and V 6 bases, and 5 bases lay outside the gene matches. The CDR3 DNA is TGCAGCGTCATCGGGACAGTCACTGAAGCTTTCTTT. Protein product: CSVIGTVTEAFF.

This clonotype was picked up many times. The chain carries TRBV5-6 and TRBJ2-1, with 11 bases fitting TRBD2. Germline CDR1 SGHDT, CDR2 YYEEEE. V shed 4 bases, J shed 7 bases, and the junction held 7 bases outside the gene matches. CDR3 size: 15 residues. The CDR3 coding sequence is TGTGCCAGCAGCGTGACTAGCGGGGACTTGAATGAGCAGTTCTTC. It codes for CASSVTSGDLNEQFF.

This clonotype has ten or more counts. V gene TRBV18 combines with J gene TRBJ2-6; weak D call: TRBD2 (5 bases). Trimming removed 0 bases from V and 0 bases from J, with 9 bases in between. The CDR3 totals 17 residues. The germline CDR1 and CDR2 sequences are KGHSH and LQKENI. The CDR3, as DNA: TGTGCCAGCTCACCACCGCGTCGGGGCTCTGGGGCCAACGTCCTGACTTTC. Residues: CASSPPRRGSGANVLTF.

The V and J genes are TRBV25-1 and TRBJ2-3; 8 positions agree with TRBD1. Germline CDR1 reads MGHDK; CDR2 reads SYGVNS. The J segment lost 3 bases and the V segment lost 7 bases, leaving 9 bases of the junction unmatched. The CDR3 has 15 amino acids. CDR3 sequence reads: CASKPRQGRTDTQYF. DNA of the CDR3: TGTGCCAGCAAGCCCCGACAGGGGAGGACAGATACGCAGTATTTT.

At least ten counts were recorded for this clonotype. V usage is TRBV5-1 and J usage is TRBJ2-2; D is unresolved. Looked up from germline, CDR1 is SGHRS and CDR2 is YFSETQ. The germline V and J ends were trimmed by 1 base and 4 bases, with 5 bases remaining between them. This CDR3 spans 13 amino acids. CDR3 sequence reads: CASSLTPTGELFF. DNA of the CDR3: TGCGCCAGCAGCTTGACCCCCACCGGGGAGCTGTTTTTT.

Regarding this clonotype: Relative to the germline gene, one junction end is altered; a read error may explain this. The chain recombines TRBV7-3 with TRBJ1-5, with D possibly being TRBD1 (5 bases). The CDR3 totals 18 residues. Germline V gene sequence: CDR1 SGHTA, CDR2 FQGTGA. The CDR3 nucleotides read TGTGCCATCAGCTTAACCGACCGGGGAACCATGGGGGTAAAGCCCCAGCATTTT. Residues: CAISLTDRGTMGVKPQHF.

Concerning this clonotype itself: With a much larger clone just one base away, this may be a read error. This chain joins TRBV21-1 and TRBJ1-3. TRBV21-1 is an annotated pseudogene. The CDR3 totals 16 residues. CDR3 protein: CANSPRARRIRNTIYF. DNA of the CDR3: TGTGCCAACAGCCCAAGGGCACGGAGGATCCGAAACACCATATATTTT.